The clone carrying this T cell receptor beta chain appeared a single time. Its cognate antigen is unknown. Reverse transcription used about 0.45 to 1 ug RNA and random hexamers. Using its own MiXCR run on the immunoSEQ multiplex PCR reads, TCRdb lists one record per CDR3 protein. The sample shows approximately 120,000 distinct CDR3 sequences, about 92% of them seen only once. Germline CDR1 is SEHNR and CDR2 is FQNEAQ (reference sequence). The CDR3 consists of 15 residues. V lost 5 bases, J lost 1 base, and 3 bases stayed unmatched. The source of the sample is a study of CD8 T cells in Susac syndrome. Study conclusions and caveats: The study conceded that relatively few individuals underwent its TCR sequencing and HLA analysis.

V and J are TRBV7-9 and TRBJ2-1, with 9 bases aligning to TRBD1. This sequence originates from a human donor with multiple sclerosis. Sequenced sample: CD8+ T cells from PBMCs. CDR3 region: CASSVQGASYNEQFF. CDR3 DNA: TGTGCCAGCAGCGTACAGGGGGCTTCCTACAATGAGCAGTTCTTC.